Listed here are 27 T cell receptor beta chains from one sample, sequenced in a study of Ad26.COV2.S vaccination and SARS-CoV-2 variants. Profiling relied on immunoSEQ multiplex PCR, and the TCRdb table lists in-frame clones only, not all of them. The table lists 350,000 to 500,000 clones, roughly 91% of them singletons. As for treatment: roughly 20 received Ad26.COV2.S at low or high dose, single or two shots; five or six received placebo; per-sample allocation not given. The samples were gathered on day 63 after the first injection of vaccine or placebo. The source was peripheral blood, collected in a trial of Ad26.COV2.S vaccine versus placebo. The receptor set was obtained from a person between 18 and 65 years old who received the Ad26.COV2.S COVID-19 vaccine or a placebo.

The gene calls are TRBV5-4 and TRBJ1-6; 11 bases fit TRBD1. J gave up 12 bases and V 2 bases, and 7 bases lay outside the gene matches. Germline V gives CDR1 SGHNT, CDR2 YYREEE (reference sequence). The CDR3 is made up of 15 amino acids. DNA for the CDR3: TGTGCCAGCAGCTTCCGGGACAGGGGGAATGGACCCCTCCACTTT. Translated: CASSFRDRGNGPLHF.

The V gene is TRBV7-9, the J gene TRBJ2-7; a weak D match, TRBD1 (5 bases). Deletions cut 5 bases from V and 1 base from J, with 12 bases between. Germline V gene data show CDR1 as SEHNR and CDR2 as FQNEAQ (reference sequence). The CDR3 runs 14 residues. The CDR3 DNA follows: TGTGCCAGCAGCCCGACGCAGGGTTCCTACGAGCAGTACTTC. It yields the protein CASSPTQGSYEQYF.

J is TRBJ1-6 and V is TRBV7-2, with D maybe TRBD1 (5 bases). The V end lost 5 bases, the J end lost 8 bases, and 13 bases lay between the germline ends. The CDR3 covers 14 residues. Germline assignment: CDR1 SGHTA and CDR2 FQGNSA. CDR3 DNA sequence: TGTGCCAGCAGCACCGGGACGCTAGATTCACCCCTCCACTTT. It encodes CASSTGTLDSPLHF.

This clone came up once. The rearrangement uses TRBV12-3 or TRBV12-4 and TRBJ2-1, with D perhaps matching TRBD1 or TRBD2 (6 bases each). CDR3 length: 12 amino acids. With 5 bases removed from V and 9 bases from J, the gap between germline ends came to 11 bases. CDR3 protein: CASSVQGLEQFF. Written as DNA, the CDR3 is TGTGCCAGCAGTGTACAGGGACTTGAGCAGTTCTTC.

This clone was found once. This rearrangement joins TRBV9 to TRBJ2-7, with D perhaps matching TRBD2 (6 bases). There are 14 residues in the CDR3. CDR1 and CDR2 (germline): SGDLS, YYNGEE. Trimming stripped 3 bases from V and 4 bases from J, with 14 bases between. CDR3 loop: CASSETGTHYEQYF. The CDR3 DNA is TGTGCCAGCAGCGAAACCGGGACTCATTACGAGCAGTACTTC.

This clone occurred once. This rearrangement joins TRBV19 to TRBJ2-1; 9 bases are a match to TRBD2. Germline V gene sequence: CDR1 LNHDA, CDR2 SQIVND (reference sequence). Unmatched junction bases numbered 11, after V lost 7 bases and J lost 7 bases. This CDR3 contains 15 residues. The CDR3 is CASTWAGGRLNEQFF. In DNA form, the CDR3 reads TGTGCCAGTACGTGGGCGGGAGGGCGGTTGAATGAGCAGTTCTTC.

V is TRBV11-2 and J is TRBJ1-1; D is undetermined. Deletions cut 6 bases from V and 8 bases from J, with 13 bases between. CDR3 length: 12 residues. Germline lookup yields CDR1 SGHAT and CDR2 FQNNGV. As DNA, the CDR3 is TGTGCCAGCAGTCTAGTCCGGGGAGAAGCTTTCTTT. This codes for CASSLVRGEAFF.

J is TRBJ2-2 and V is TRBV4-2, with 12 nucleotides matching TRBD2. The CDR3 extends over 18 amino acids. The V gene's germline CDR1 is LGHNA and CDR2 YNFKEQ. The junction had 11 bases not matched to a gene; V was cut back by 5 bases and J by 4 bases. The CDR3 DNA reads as TGTGCCAGCAGCGCACGACTAGCGGGAGCTGATATCACCGGGGAGCTGTTTTTT. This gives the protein CASSARLAGADITGELFF.

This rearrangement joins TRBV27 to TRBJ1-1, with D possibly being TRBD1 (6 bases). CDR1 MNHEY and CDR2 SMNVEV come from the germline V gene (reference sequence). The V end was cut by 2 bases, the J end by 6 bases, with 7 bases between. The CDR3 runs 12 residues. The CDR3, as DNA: TGTGCCAGCAGTTTAGGGGGCGCTGAAGCTTTCTTT. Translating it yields CASSLGGAEAFF.

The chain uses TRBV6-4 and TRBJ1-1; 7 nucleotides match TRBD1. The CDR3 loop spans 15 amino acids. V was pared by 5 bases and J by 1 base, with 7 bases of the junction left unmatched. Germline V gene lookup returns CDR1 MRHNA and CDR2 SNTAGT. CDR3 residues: CASSKSGTANTEAFF. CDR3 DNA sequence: TGTGCCAGCAGTAAATCCGGGACAGCGAACACTGAAGCTTTCTTT.

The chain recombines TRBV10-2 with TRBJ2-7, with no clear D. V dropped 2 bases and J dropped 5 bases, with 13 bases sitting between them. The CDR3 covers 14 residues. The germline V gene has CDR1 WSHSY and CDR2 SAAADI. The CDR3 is CASSERVVLDEQYF. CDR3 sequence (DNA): TGCGCCAGCAGTGAGAGGGTTGTCTTAGACGAGCAGTACTTC.

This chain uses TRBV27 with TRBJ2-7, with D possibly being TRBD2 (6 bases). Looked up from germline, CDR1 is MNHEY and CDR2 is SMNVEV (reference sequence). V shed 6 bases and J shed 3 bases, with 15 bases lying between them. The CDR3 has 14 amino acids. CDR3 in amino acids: CASRPGGSYYEQYF. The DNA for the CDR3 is TGTGCCAGCAGACCCGGGGGATCCTACTACGAGCAGTACTTC.

The CDR3 protein is CASSYGADEQFF. The CDR3, as DNA: TGTGCCAGCAGCTACGGGGCTGATGAGCAGTTCTTC. V usage is TRBV6-5 and J usage is TRBJ2-1, with D perhaps being TRBD1 or TRBD2 (5 bases each). V was cut by 6 bases and J by 8 bases, with 11 bases left in between. CDR1 and CDR2 from the germline V gene are MNHEY and SVGAGI. The CDR3 has 12 amino acids.

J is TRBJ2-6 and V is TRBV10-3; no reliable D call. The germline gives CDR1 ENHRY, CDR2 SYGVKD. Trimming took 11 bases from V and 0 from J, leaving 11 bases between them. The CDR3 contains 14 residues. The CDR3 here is CAVRQDSGANVLTF. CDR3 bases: TGTGCCGTGCGTCAGGACTCTGGGGCCAACGTCCTGACTTTC.

CDR3: CASSDRAGLNYEQYF. The CDR3 DNA reads as TGTGCCAGCAGCGACCGCGCGGGATTAAACTACGAGCAGTACTTC. The rearrangement uses TRBV11-2 and TRBJ2-7; the D gene is possibly TRBD2 (6 bases). The CDR3 is 15 residues long. The V end was cut by 5 bases, the J end by 3 bases, with 17 bases between. Looked up from germline, CDR1 is SGHAT and CDR2 is FQNNGV.

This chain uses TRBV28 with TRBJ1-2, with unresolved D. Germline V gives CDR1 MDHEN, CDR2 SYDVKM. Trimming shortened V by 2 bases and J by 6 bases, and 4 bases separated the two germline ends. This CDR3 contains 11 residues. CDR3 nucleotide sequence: TGTGCCAGCAGTTTAAGGGATGGCTACACCTTC. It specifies CASSLRDGYTF.

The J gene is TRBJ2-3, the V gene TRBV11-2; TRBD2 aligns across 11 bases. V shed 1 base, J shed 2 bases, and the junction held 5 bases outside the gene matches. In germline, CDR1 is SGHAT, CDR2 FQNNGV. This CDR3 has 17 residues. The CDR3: CASSLVLAGGNTDTQYF. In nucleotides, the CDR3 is TGTGCCAGCAGCTTAGTTCTAGCGGGAGGTAACACAGATACGCAGTATTTT.

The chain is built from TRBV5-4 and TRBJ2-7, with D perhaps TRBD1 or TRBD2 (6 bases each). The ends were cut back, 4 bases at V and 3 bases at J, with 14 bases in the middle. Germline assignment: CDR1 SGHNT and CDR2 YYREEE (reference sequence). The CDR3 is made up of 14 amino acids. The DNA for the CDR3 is TGTGCCAGCAGCCCGGGAAGGGGGGACTACGAGCAGTACTTC. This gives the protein CASSPGRGDYEQYF.

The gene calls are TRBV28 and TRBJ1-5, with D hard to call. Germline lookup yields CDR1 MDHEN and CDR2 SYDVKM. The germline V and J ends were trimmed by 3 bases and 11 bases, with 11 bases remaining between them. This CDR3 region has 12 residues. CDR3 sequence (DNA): TGTGCCAGCAGTTTGGTGGATTTGACCCAGCATTTT. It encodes CASSLVDLTQHF.

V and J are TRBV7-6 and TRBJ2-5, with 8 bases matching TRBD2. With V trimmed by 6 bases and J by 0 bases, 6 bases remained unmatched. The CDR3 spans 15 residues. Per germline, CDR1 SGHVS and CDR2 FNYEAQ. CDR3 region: CASSHYGRDQETQYF. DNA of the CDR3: TGTGCCAGCAGTCACTACGGGAGGGACCAAGAGACCCAGTACTTC.

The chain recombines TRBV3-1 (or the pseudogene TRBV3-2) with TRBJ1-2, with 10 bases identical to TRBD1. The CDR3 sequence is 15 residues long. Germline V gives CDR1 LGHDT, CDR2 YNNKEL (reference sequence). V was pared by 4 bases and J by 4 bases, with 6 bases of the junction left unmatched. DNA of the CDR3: TGTGCCAGCAGCCCCCGGGACAGGGGAGTCTATGGCTACACCTTC. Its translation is CASSPRDRGVYGYTF.

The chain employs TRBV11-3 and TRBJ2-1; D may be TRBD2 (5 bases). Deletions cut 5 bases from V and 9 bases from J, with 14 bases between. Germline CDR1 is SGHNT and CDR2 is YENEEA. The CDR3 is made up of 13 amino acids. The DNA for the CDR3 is TGTGCCAGCAGCGTCACTAGGTATGGTGAGCAGTTCTTC. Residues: CASSVTRYGEQFF.

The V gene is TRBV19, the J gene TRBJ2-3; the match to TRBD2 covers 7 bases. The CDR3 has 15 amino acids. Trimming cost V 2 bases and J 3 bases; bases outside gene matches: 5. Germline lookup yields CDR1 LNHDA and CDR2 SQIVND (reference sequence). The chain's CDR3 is CASSISTSATDTQYF. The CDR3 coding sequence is TGTGCCAGTAGTATAAGTACTAGCGCAACAGATACGCAGTATTTT.

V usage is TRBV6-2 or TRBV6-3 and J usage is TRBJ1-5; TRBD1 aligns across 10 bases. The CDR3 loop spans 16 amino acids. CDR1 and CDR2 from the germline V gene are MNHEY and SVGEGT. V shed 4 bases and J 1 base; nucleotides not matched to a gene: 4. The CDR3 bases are TGTGCCAGCAGTTCCAGGACAGGGGGAAGCAATCAGCCCCAGCATTTT. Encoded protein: CASSSRTGGSNQPQHF.

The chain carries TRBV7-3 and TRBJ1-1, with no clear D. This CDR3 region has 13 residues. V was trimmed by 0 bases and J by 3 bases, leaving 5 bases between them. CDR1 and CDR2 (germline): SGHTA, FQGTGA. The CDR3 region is CASSLTDHTEAFF. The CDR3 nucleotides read TGTGCCAGCAGCTTAACTGATCACACTGAAGCTTTCTTT.

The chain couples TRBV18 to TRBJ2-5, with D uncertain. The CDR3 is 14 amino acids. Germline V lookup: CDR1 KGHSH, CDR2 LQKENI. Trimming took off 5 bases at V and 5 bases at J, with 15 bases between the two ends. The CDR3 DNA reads TGTGCCAGCTCAGACCAACCAGAAGTGGAGACCCAGTACTTC. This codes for CASSDQPEVETQYF.

CDR3 protein: CASRTSGGSYNEQFF. In DNA, the CDR3 is TGTGCCAGCAGAACAAGCGGGGGCTCCTACAATGAGCAGTTCTTC. The V call is TRBV28, the J call TRBJ2-1, with TRBD2 matching 8 bases. With 6 bases clipped from V and 0 bases from J, the junction kept 4 bases outside the gene matches. The CDR3 covers 15 residues. Germline CDR1 is MDHEN and CDR2 is SYDVKM.